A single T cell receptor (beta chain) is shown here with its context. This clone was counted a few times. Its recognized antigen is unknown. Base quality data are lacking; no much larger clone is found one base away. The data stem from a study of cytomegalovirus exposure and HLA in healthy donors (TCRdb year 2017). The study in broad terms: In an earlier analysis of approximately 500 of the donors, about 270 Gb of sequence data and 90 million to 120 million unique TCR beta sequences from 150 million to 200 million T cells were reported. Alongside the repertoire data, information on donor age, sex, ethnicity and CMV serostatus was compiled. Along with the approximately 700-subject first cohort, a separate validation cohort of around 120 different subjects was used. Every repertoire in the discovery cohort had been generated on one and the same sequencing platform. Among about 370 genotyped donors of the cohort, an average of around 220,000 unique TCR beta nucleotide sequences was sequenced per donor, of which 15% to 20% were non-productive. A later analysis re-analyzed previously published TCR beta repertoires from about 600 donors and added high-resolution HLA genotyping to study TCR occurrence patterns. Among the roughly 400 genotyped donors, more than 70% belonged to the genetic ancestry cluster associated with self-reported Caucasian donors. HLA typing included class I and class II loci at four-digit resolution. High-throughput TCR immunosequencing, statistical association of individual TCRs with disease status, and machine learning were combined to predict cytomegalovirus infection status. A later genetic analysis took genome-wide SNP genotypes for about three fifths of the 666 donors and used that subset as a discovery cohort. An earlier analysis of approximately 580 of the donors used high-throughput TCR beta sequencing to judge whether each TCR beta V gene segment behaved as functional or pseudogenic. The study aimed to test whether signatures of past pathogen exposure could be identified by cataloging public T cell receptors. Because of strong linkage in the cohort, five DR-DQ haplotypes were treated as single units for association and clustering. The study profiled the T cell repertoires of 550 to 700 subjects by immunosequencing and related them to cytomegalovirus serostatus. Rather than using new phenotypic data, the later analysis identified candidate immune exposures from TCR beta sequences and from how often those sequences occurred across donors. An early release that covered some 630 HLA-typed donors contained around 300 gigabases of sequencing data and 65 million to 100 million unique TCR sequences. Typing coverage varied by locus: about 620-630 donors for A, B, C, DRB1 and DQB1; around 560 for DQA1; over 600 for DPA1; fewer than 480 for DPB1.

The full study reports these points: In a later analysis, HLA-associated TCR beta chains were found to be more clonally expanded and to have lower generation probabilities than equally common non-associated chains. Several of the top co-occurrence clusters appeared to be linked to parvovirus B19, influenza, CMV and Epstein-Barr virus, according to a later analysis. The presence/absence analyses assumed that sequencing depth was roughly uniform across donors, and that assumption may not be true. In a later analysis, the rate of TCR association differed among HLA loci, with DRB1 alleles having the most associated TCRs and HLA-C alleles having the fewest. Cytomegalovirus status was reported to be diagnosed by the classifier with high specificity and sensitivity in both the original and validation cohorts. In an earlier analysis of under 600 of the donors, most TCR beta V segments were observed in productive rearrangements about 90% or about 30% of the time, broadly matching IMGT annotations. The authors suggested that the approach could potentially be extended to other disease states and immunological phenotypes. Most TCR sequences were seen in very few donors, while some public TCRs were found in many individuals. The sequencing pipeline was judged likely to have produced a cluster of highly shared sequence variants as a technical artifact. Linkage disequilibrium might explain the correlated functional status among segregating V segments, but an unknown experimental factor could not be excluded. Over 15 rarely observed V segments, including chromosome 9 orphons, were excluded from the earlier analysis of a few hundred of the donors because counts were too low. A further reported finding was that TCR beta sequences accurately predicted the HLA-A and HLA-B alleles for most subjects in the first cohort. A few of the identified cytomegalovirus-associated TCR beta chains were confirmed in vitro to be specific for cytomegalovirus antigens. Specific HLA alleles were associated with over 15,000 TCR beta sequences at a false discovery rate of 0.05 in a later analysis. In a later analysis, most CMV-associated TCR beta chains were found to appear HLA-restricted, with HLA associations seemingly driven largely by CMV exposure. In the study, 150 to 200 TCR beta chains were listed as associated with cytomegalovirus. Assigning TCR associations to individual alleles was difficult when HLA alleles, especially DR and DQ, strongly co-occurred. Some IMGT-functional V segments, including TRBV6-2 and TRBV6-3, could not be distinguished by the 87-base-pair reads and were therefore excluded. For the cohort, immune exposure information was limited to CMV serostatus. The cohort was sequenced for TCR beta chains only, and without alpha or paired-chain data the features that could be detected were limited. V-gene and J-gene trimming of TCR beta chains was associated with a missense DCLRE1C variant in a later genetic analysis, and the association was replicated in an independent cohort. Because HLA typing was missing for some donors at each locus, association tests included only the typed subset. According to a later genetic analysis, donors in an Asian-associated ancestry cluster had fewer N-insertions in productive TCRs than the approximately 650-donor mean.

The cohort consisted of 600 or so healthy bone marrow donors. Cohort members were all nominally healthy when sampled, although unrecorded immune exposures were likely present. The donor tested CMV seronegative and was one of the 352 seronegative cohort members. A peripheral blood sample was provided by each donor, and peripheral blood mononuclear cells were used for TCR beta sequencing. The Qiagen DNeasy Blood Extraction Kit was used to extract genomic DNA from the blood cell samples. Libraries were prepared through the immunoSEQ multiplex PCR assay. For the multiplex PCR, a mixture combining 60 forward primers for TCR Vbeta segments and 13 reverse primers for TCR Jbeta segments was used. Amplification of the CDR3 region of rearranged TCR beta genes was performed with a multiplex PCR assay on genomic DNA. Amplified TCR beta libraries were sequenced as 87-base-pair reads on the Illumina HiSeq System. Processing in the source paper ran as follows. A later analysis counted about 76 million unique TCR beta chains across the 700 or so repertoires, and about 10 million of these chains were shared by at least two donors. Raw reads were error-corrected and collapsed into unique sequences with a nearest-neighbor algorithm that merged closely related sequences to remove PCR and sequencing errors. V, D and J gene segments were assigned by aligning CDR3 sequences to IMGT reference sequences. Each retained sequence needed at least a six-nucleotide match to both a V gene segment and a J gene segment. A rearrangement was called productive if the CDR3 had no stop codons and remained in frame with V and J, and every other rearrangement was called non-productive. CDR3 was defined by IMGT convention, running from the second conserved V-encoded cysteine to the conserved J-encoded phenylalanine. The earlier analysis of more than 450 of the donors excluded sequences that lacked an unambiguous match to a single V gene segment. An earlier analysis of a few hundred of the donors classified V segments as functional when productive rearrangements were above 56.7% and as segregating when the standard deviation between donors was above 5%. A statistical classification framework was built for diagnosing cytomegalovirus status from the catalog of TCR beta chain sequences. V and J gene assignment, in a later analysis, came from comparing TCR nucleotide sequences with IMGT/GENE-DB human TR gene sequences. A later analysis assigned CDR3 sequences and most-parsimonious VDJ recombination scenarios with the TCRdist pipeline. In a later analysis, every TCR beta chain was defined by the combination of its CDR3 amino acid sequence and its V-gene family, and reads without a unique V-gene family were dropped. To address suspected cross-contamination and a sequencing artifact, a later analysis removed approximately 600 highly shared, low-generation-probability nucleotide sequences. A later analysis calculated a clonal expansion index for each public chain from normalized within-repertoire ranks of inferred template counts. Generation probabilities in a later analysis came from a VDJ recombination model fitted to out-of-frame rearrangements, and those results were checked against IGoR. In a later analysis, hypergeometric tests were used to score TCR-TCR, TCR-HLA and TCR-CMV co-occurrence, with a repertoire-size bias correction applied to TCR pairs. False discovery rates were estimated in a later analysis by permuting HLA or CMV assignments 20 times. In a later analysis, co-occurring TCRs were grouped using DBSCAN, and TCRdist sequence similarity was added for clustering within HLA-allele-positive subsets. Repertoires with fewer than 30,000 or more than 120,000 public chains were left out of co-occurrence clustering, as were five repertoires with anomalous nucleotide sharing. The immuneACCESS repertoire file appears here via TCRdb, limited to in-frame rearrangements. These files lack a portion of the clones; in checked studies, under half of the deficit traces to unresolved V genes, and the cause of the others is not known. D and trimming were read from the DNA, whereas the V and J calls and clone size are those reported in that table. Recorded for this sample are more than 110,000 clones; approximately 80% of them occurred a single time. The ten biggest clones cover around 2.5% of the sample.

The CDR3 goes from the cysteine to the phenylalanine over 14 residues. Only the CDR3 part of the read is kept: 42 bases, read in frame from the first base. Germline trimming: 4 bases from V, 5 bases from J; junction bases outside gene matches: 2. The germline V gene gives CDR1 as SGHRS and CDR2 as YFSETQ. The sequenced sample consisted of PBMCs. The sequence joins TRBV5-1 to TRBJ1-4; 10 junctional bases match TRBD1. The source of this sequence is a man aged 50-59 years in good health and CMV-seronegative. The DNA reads TGCGCCAGCAGCGTGGGACAGGGGAATGAAAAACTGTTTTTT. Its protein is CASSVGQGNEKLFF. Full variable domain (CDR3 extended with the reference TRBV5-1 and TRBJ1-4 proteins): KAGVTQTPRYLIKTRGQQVTLSCSPISGHRSVSWYQQTPGQGLQFLFEYFSETQRNKGNFPGRFSGRQFSNSRSEMNVSTLELGDSALYLCASSVGQGNEKLFFGSGTQLSVL.